This TCR beta chain was sequenced in a study of OX40 agonist ivuxolimab in advanced cancers. With respect to the entire study: Ivuxolimab was a fully human IgG2 agonistic monoclonal antibody targeting the costimulatory receptor OX40 (CD134). The dose-escalation cohort was about 87% male with a mean age of 60 years, ranging from roughly 23 to 79. Patients were allowed to have had prior anti-PD-1, anti-PD-L1 or anti-CTLA-4 therapy, and roughly 40% of the dose-escalation patients had been treated with checkpoint inhibitors. Intravenous ivuxolimab was administered to patients every 2 weeks at six dose levels: 0.01, 0.1, 0.3, 1.5, 3 and 10 mg/kg. Peripheral TCRbeta sequencing was intended to test whether TCR sequence diversity was altered and clonal T-cell expansion was caused by ivuxolimab. The paper reports the monotherapy dose-escalation portion (N ≈ 50 patients) of the phase I ivuxolimab trial. Partial responses occurred in three dose-escalation patients, of whom one had hepatocellular carcinoma and two had cutaneous melanoma. Among the roughly 54 dose-escalation patients, roughly 20 had hepatocellular carcinoma, about 15 melanoma, 9 renal cell carcinoma and 9 head and neck cancer.

The trial excluded patients who had a history of autoimmune disease or were on systemic immunosuppression. Peripheral blood for TCR sequencing was drawn from every dose cohort at baseline, at cycle 4 day 1 and at cycle 7 day 1. The samples were taken from a phase I, first-in-human, multicenter, open-label dose-escalation trial of ivuxolimab. Adults with locally advanced or metastatic melanoma, renal cell carcinoma, hepatocellular carcinoma or head and neck squamous cell carcinoma were enrolled in the trial. Before TCR sequencing, CD4+ T cells and CD8+ T cells were sorted from peripheral blood as separate populations. The CDR3 spans 14 residues, from the cysteine through the phenylalanine. This entry keeps only the CDR3 DNA: 42 bases, framed from base 1. Between the V and J ends, shortened by 3 bases and 7 bases respectively, the junction contains 11 bases. As encoded in the germline V gene, CDR1 is SGHRS while CDR2 is YFSETQ.

In the case of this clone: The specificity of this receptor is unknown. The sample holds no much larger clone one base away, and base qualities are not on file.

Points the paper makes about the study in general: Low levels of normalized T-cell clonal expansion were also shown by some nonresponding patients. The antigen specificity of the clonally expanded peripheral T cells was not determined. On average, CD8+ T cells showed more expanded clones than CD4+ T cells after ivuxolimab. At doses from 0.1 to 3.0 mg/kg, clonal expansion was seen in both CD4+ and CD8+ blood T cells between baseline and week 6. In the 0.1-3.0 mg/kg groups, partial responders were among the patients with the lowest normalized peripheral clonal expansion, particularly in CD8+ T cells.

For sequencing of the TCRbeta CDR3 region, genomic DNA was extracted from the sorted cells. The immunoSEQ Assay was used to sequence the TCRbeta CDR3 regions. The immuneACCESS repertoire file appears here via TCRdb, limited to in-frame rearrangements. These files lack a portion of the clones; in checked studies, under half of the deficit traces to unresolved V genes, and the cause of the others is not known. The sample table records about 65,000 clones; roughly 80% of these occur just once. More than 1.5% of the sample is held by the ten biggest clonotypes. Sequencing used CD4+ or CD8+ T cells sorted from blood, obtained in a trial of the OX40 agonist ivuxolimab. The V and J segments used are TRBV5-1 and TRBJ1-6; a confident D gene designation cannot be given. This receptor was obtained from an adult with an advanced solid tumor such as melanoma, head and neck, liver or kidney cancer. The encoded CDR3 is CASSSDTTNSPLHF. In nucleotides, the sequence is TGCGCCAGCAGCTCAGACACTACAAATTCACCCCTCCACTTT. With all but the CDR3 taken from the reference TRBV5-1 and TRBJ1-6 genes, the full variable domain is: KAGVTQTPRYLIKTRGQQVTLSCSPISGHRSVSWYQQTPGQGLQFLFEYFSETQRNKGNFPGRFSGRQFSNSRSEMNVSTLELGDSALYLCASSSDTTNSPLHFGNGTRLTVT.